The TCR beta chain under discussion was sequenced for a study of graft-versus-host responses after intestinal transplantation. Regarding this clone: What it binds is unknown.

Whole-study findings and limits: Present in recipient marrow, GvH clones included some that appeared first in ileum or blood.

CDR3 length: 14 residues. Germline values: CDR1 MNHEY, CDR2 SMNVEV (reference sequence). Trimming removed 0 bases from V and 6 bases from J, with 11 bases in between. Libraries were prepared by immunoSEQ multiplex PCR; TCRdb keeps only in-frame clonotypes and omits some of them. The table shows tens of thousands of clones, with around 90% occurring only once. This clonotype originated in a human patient who received an intestinal transplant, so some T cells may come from the graft donor. V is TRBV27 and J is TRBJ1-2; the D gene is possibly TRBD1 (6 bases). The starting material was PBMCs, obtained roughly 120 days after intestinal transplantation. CDR3 nucleotide sequence: TGTGCCAGCAGTTTATCGCCAGGGGTGGATGGCTACACCTTC. It yields the protein CASSLSPGVDGYTF.